This entry lists 22 T cell receptor beta chains sequenced from one sample in a study of response to subunit inactivated influenza vaccine. TCRdb redid the calling of the RT-PCR reads with MiXCR, one entry per CDR3 protein. Here the sample spans a few hundred thousand distinct CDR3 sequences, 14% being singletons. The sequencing here drew on PBMCs from blood, taken 12 days after vaccination. The receptors derive from a man over 45 who received an inactivated influenza vaccine.

The chain joins TRBV10-1 to TRBJ2-3, with no clear D. Trimming removed 2 bases from V and 4 bases from J, with 4 bases in between. This CDR3 contains 12 residues. The germline V gene encodes CDR1 WNHNN and CDR2 SYGVQD (reference sequence). The CDR3: CASSEGADTQYF. The CDR3 nucleotides read TGCGCCAGCAGTGAGGGGGCAGATACGCAGTATTTT.

This chain connects TRBV7-9 to TRBJ1-3; possible D gene TRBD1, 5 bases. Per germline, CDR1 SEHNR and CDR2 FQNEAQ (reference sequence). V was cut by 5 bases and J by 2 bases, with 10 bases left in between. The CDR3 length is 14 residues. CDR3 region: CASSPGSTGNTIYF. The CDR3 DNA reads TGTGCCAGCAGCCCAGGGAGTACTGGAAACACCATATATTTT.

The V and J genes are TRBV7-9 and TRBJ2-5; D is unresolved. The germline V gene has CDR1 SEHNR and CDR2 FQNEAQ (reference sequence). V gave up 5 bases and J gave up 7 bases, with 20 bases separating them. This CDR3 contains 15 residues. The CDR3 DNA sequence: TGTGCCAGCAGCCTTGGGATGTTATACGGGCCGACCCAGTACTTC. This gives the protein CASSLGMLYGPTQYF.

This clonotype was seen more than once but under ten times. The CDR3 is CASSLMDSYGYTF. DNA of the CDR3: TGTGCCAGCAGTTTAATGGACAGCTATGGCTACACCTTC. The V gene is TRBV12-3 or TRBV12-4, the J gene TRBJ1-2, with D tentatively TRBD1 (6 bases). The CDR3 is made up of 13 amino acids. Trimming left V 2 bases short and J 4 bases short, with 8 bases between.

V gene TRBV6-5 combines with J gene TRBJ1-2; possibly TRBD1 for D (5 bases). Germline CDR1 MNHEY, CDR2 SVGAGI. V was clipped by 2 bases and J by 1 base, with 8 bases between them. The CDR3 has 14 amino acids. For the CDR3, the DNA is TGTGCCAGCAGTTACCGGGACCTTAACTATGGCTACACCTTC. The encoded protein is CASSYRDLNYGYTF.

This clonotype was seen a handful of times. This chain links TRBV5-1 with TRBJ1-5; 7 positions agree with TRBD1. Trimming at V came to 2 bases and at J to 1 base, leaving 3 bases not matched to a gene. The CDR3 is 15 residues long. Germline V gene sequence: CDR1 SGHRS, CDR2 YFSETQ. The CDR3 spells CASSFTGASNQPQHF. DNA of the CDR3: TGCGCCAGCAGCTTCACAGGGGCGAGCAATCAGCCCCAGCATTTT.

The chain recombines TRBV11-2 with TRBJ2-7, with D possibly being TRBD2 (5 bases). This CDR3 spans 15 amino acids. Germline CDR1 SGHAT, CDR2 FQNNGV. The V end lost 0 bases, the J end lost 4 bases, and 13 bases lay between the germline ends. The CDR3 nucleotides are TGTGCCAGCAGCTTAGATATGGGTGGACTGTACGAGCAGTACTTC. It encodes CASSLDMGGLYEQYF.

This clonotype was observed a handful of times. The gene calls are TRBV7-9 and TRBJ2-2; 8 positions match TRBD1. Germline CDR1 and CDR2: SEHNR and FQNEAQ (reference sequence). After removal of 8 bases from V and 2 bases from J, the junction contained 4 bases not matched to a gene. CDR3 length: 14 amino acids. CDR3 DNA: TGTGCCAGCGGACAGGGACTTAACACCGGGGAGCTGTTTTTT. It yields the protein CASGQGLNTGELFF.

This clonotype came up a few times. The chain couples TRBV4-1 to TRBJ2-2; 7 nucleotides match TRBD1. CDR3 length: 19 amino acids. The ends lost 4 bases at V and 0 bases at J; junction bases unmatched: 14. CDR1 and CDR2 (germline): MGHRA, YSYEKL. The DNA of the CDR3 is TGCGCCAGCAGCCCGGGGACAGTACTTATTAGGGCGAACACCGGGGAGCTGTTTTTT. Amino acid sequence: CASSPGTVLIRANTGELFF.

The rearrangement uses TRBV9 and TRBJ2-5; the D call may be TRBD1 or TRBD2 (5 bases each). Germline CDR1 reads SGDLS; CDR2 reads YYNGEE. CDR3 length: 15 amino acids. V was trimmed by 2 bases and J by 5 bases, leaving 16 bases between them. Here the CDR3 reads CASSVGPSVRETQYF. The DNA for the CDR3 is TGTGCCAGCAGCGTGGGACCATCCGTGAGGGAGACCCAGTACTTC.

V is TRBV3-1 and J is TRBJ2-4; 9 positions agree with TRBD1. Germline CDR1 and CDR2: LGHDT and YNNKEL (reference sequence). The length of the CDR3 is 18 residues. The ends lost 2 bases at V and 0 bases at J; junction bases unmatched: 8. Here the CDR3 reads CASSQSPGTGLAKNIQYF. The CDR3 coding sequence is TGTGCCAGCAGCCAAAGCCCCGGGACAGGGCTAGCCAAAAACATTCAGTACTTC.

The CDR3: CASSLSRGSYHRYNEQFF. The CDR3 DNA reads as TGTGCCAGCAGTTTATCGCGCGGGAGTTATCACAGGTACAATGAGCAGTTCTTC. The chain carries TRBV28 and TRBJ2-1; 7 positions agree with TRBD2. V shed 1 base, J shed 4 bases, and the junction held 13 bases outside the gene matches. The CDR3 loop spans 18 amino acids. Germline V gene sequence: CDR1 MDHEN, CDR2 SYDVKM.

This clonotype has a count of ten or more. The chain is built from TRBV28 and TRBJ2-7, with 9 nucleotides matching TRBD1. Looked up from germline, CDR1 is MDHEN and CDR2 is SYDVKM. This CDR3 has 15 amino acids. The V gene end was trimmed by 5 bases and the J gene end by 1 base; junction bases not matched to a gene: 6. Written as DNA, the CDR3 is TGTGCCAGCAGTACAGGGGGCTCCAAATCCTACGAGCAGTACTTC. Translating it yields CASSTGGSKSYEQYF.

This clonotype was observed a handful of times. V is TRBV7-3 and J is TRBJ2-1; the D gene is possibly TRBD2 (6 bases). The CDR3 covers 15 residues. The germline V gene has CDR1 SGHTA and CDR2 FQGTGA. V dropped 4 bases and J dropped 5 bases, with 15 bases sitting between them. The CDR3 sequence is CASSSGSAGNNEQFF. The CDR3 DNA follows: TGTGCCAGCAGCTCCGGGTCAGCGGGCAACAATGAGCAGTTCTTC.

The chain couples TRBV29-1 to TRBJ1-2, with D possibly matching TRBD1 (6 bases). The V and J ends lost 4 bases and 4 bases respectively, with 10 bases between them. This CDR3 region has 12 residues. Germline CDR1 is SQVTM and CDR2 is ANQGSEA. CDR3 nucleotide sequence: TGCAGCGTTGGTACAGGGACCTATGGCTACACCTTC. Protein: CSVGTGTYGYTF.

This clonotype turned up a few times. The chain recombines TRBV9 with TRBJ2-1, with D maybe TRBD2 (7 bases). The germline V gene encodes CDR1 SGDLS and CDR2 YYNGEE. V gave up 0 bases and J gave up 4 bases, with 20 bases separating them. This CDR3 has 18 amino acids. The DNA of the CDR3 is TGTGCCAGCAGCGTAGATCGGGGGGCTGGATTCGAGTACAATGAGCAGTTCTTC. It encodes CASSVDRGAGFEYNEQFF.

The chain carries TRBV18 and TRBJ2-1; 10 bases match TRBD1. CDR1 KGHSH and CDR2 LQKENI come from the germline V gene. This CDR3 comprises 16 residues. V was pared by 2 bases and J by 5 bases, with 6 bases of the junction left unmatched. As DNA, the CDR3 is TGTGCCAGCTCACCAGCGACAGGGGGCCTCAACAATGAGCAGTTCTTC. This codes for CASSPATGGLNNEQFF. The full variable domain, in which reference TRBV18 and TRBJ2-1 provide the parts outside the CDR3, is NAGVMQNPRHLVRRRGQEARLRCSPMKGHSHVYWYRQLPEEGLKFMVYLQKENIIDESGMPKERFSAEFPKEGPSILRIQQVVRGDSAAYFCASSPATGGLNNEQFFGPGTRLTVL.

This clonotype was seen ten or more times. The chain couples TRBV5-1 to TRBJ2-5, with D perhaps matching TRBD1 (5 bases). This CDR3 spans 13 amino acids. Trimming took 3 bases from V and 5 from J, leaving 11 bases between them. Looked up from germline, CDR1 is SGHRS and CDR2 is YFSETQ. In nucleotides, the CDR3 is TGCGCCAGCAGCTGGACATTCGGGGAGACCCAGTACTTC. This gives the protein CASSWTFGETQYF.

The CDR3 DNA reads TGTGCCAGCAGCCCTATCGACGGGGGTAATGAAAAACTGTTTTTT. This encodes CASSPIDGGNEKLFF. V usage is TRBV6-1 and J usage is TRBJ1-4; D perhaps matches TRBD1 (5 bases). Germline V gene lookup returns CDR1 MNHNS and CDR2 SASEGT. This CDR3 is 15 amino acids long. V was trimmed by 6 bases and J by 4 bases, leaving 15 bases between them.

The CDR3 reads CASSLSTRGELFF. In DNA, the CDR3 is TGTGCCAGCAGCTTATCGACACGCGGGGAGCTGTTTTTT. This chain uses TRBV7-2 with TRBJ2-2, with D hard to call. Germline V CDR1 and CDR2: SGHTA, FQGNSA. The length of the CDR3 is 13 residues. V lost 2 bases, J lost 7 bases, and 8 bases lay in between.

This chain connects TRBV30 to TRBJ2-3, with 10 bases that match TRBD1. The CDR3 length is 15 residues. Germline lookup yields CDR1 GTSNPN and CDR2 SVGIG (reference sequence). V shed 4 bases and J 6 bases; nucleotides not matched to a gene: 10. The CDR3 loop is CAWTSPDRGTDTQYF. The CDR3 nucleotides read TGTGCCTGGACTTCGCCGGACAGGGGGACGGATACGCAGTATTTT.

The chain has TRBV4-2 and TRBJ2-2; 12 bases agree with TRBD2. Germline CDR1 is LGHNA and CDR2 is YNFKEQ. The CDR3 totals 16 residues. The trim removed 4 bases at V and 6 bases at J, leaving 6 bases unmatched. The CDR3: CASSPTSGGLSGELFF. In nucleotides, the CDR3 is TGTGCCAGCAGCCCAACTAGCGGGGGGCTGTCCGGGGAGCTGTTTTTT.